This TCR beta chain was retrieved from a study of blood T cell repertoires in COVID-19 (dated by TCRdb to the early 2020s). In the study overall: The collaborator samples originated in the United States, Italy and Spain and spanned the acute and convalescent phases of COVID-19. The material from the prospective study consisted of cDNA or gDNA derived from T cells, B-cell-depleted T cells, or PBMCs. Subjects who had been exposed to COVID-19, were actively infected with it, or had recovered from it provided the deeply sampled blood TCRbeta repertoires that made up the dataset. The repertoires were released in a freely available public database intended as a resource for research on the immune response to SARS-CoV-2. Samples were obtained from the ongoing ImmuneRACE study (first 160 participants) and from about 1,300 subjects provided by 6 global collaborators. Sample metadata almost always included a de-identified subject ID, COVID-19 status, age in years and sex. Where available, HLA class I and class II types were obtained from metadata supplied by the sample provider rather than from assay-based typing.

Inclusive of the bounding cysteine and phenylalanine, the CDR3 is 15 residues long. Kept here is only the CDR3 DNA, which spans 45 bases and is read in frame from base 1. CDR1 and CDR2 (ENHRY, SYGVKD) derive from the germline V gene. V is clipped by 3 bases and J by 2 bases, and the sequence between their germline boundaries is 11 bases long. The research as a whole found: Clinical and demographic metadata were provided uncurated, with the amount varying by source and participant.

Samples from volunteer blood donors who had recovered from COVID-19 were contributed by a second Seattle source. The collaborating institutions used their own protocols to collect whole blood in K2EDTA tubes. For TCRbeta analysis, collaborator samples were shipped as frozen whole blood, as isolated PBMCs, or as DNA extracted from either sample type. Turning to this clone: Its antigen is currently not known. No per-base quality is available; no much larger clone lies one base away.

The immunoSEQ Assay, a bias-controlled multiplex PCR, was used to amplify TCRbeta CDR3 regions from genomic DNA. For the original study's pipeline: The number of nucleated cells in each sample was estimated from the amplification of reference gene primers within the assay. Sequence reads were collapsed and filtered to measure the absolute abundance of every unique TCRbeta CDR3 rearrangement. Productive Simpson clonality was computed per sample as the square root of Simpson's diversity index over productive rearrangements. As stored in TCRdb, this immuneACCESS dataset retains in-frame rearrangements with V and J assigned. A fraction of the clones does not appear; measured against another copy, unresolved V genes explain less than half of the discrepancy, and the remainder lacks a known reason. V and J calls and clone size are as listed in that table; D and trimming were resolved from the DNA. Across this sample there are 250,000 to 350,000 clones, with about 91% seen only once. More than 6.5% of the sample is held by the ten biggest clonotypes.

The origin of this receptor is a woman aged 25 to 39 who had recovered from COVID-19. The source material was peripheral blood. The chain uses TRBV10-3 and TRBJ1-3; the D gene is possibly TRBD1, with 5 bases matching. In nucleotides, the sequence is TGTGCCATCAGTGACCGACAGAACGCTGGAAACACCATATATTTT. Translated, this is CAISDRQNAGNTIYF.